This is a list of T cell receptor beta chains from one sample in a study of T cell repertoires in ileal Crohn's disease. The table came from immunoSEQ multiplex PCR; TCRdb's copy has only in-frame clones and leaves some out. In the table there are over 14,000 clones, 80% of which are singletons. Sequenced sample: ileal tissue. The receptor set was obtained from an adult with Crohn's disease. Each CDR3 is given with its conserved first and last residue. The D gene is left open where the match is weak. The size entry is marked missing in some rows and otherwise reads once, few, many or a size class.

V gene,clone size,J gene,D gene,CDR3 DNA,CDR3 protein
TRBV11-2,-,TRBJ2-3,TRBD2,TGTGCCAGCAGCTGGGGGACTAGCGGGGGGGCAGATACGCAGTATTTT,CASSWGTSGGADTQYF
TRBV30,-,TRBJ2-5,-,TGTGCCTGGAGCAGACAGGAAGAGACCCAGTACTTC,CAWSRQEETQYF
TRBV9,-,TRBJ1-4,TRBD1,TGTGCCAGCAGTCCCGCCGGGACAGCTTATGAAAAACTGTTTTTT,CASSPAGTAYEKLFF
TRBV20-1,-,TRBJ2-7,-,TGCAGTGGCCAGGTGGGGCCCGAGCAGTACTTC,CSGQVGPEQYF
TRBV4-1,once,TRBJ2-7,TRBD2,TGCGCCAGCAGCCAGAGATCTAGCGGGGGCCCCTACGAGCAGTACTTC,CASSQRSSGGPYEQYF
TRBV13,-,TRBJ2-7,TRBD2,TGTGCCAGCAGCATTAGCGGGGTCTACGAGCAGTACTTC,CASSISGVYEQYF
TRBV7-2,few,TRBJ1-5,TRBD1,TGTGCCAGCAGCGAAGACAGGGGGCGTCAGCCCCAGCATTTT,CASSEDRGRQPQHF
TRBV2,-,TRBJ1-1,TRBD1,TGTGCCAGCAGGGCCGGGACAGGGGCCACTGAAGCTTTCTTT,CASRAGTGATEAFF
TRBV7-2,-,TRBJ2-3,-,TGTGCCAGCAGCTCTGTTACAGATACGCAGTATTTT,CASSSVTDTQYF
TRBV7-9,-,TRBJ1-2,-,TGTGCCAGCAGCCGCGGGGCAGGGCGAGTGGGTGGCTACACCTTC,CASSRGAGRVGGYTF
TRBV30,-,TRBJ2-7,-,TGTGCCTGGAGTCAAGGGGCGGCGAGGGAGCAGTACTTC,CAWSQGAAREQYF
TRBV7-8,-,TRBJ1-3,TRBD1,TGTGCCAGCAGCTGGGGGACAGGCCGCTCTGGAAACACCATATATTTT,CASSWGTGRSGNTIYF
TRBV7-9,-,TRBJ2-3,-,TGTGCCAGCGGAGGTAACACAGATACGCAGTATTTT,CASGGNTDTQYF
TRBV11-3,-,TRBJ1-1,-,TGTGCCAGCAGCTCCCGTCGCGGGACTGAAGCTTTCTTT,CASSSRRGTEAFF
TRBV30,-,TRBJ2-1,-,TGTGCCTGGAGTGCGGCCGACAGACAAACCTACAATGAGCAGTTCTTC,CAWSAADRQTYNEQFF
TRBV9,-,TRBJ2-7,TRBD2,TGTGCCAGCAGCGCTAGCGGGGGGGCAAGCTACGAGCAGTACTTC,CASSASGGASYEQYF
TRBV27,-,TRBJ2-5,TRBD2,TGTGCCAGCAGTTCCCTCTCTAGCGGAGATCCTCAAGAGACCCAGTACTTC,CASSSLSSGDPQETQYF